The 13 T cell receptor beta chains presented below share a single source sample, sequenced in a study of cytomegalovirus exposure and HLA in healthy donors. The PCR ran on 60 Vbeta and 13 Jbeta primers. Sequencing used immunoSEQ multiplex PCR; TCRdb keeps in-frame clones, though not all of them. Its listing shows approximately 110,000 clones. Sequences were obtained from PBMCs. Every receptor here comes from a man between 18 and 29 years old in good health and CMV-seronegative.

This sequence joins TRBV19 and TRBJ1-1; no clear D. Germline V gene data show CDR1 as LNHDA and CDR2 as SQIVND (reference sequence). This CDR3 is 14 amino acids long. Trimming stripped 3 bases from V and 5 bases from J, with 13 bases between. CDR3 DNA sequence: TGTGCCAGTAGTATCAGAGATACGGGAACTGAAGCTTTCTTT. Its translation is CASSIRDTGTEAFF.

This chain uses TRBV18 with TRBJ1-5; D gene ambiguous. CDR1 is KGHSH, CDR2 LQKENI, per germline. V dropped 0 bases and J dropped 0 bases, with 6 bases sitting between them. This CDR3 is 15 amino acids long. The CDR3 DNA reads as TGTGCCAGCTCACCACCCGGGAATAGCAATCAGCCCCAGCATTTT. Residues: CASSPPGNSNQPQHF.

The CDR3 sequence is CASSESARGLLLNYGYTF. DNA of the CDR3: TGTGCCAGCAGTGAGTCGGCCAGGGGACTACTCCTTAACTATGGCTACACCTTC. J is TRBJ1-2 and V is TRBV27; maybe TRBD1 (6 bases). V was shortened by 5 bases and J by 1 base, with 23 bases between the two germline ends. Per the germline V gene, CDR1 is MNHEY and CDR2 is SMNVEV (reference sequence). CDR3 length: 18 amino acids.

J is TRBJ2-2 and V is TRBV11-3; D gene uncertain. The CDR3 length is 13 residues. V shed 6 bases and J shed 4 bases, with 9 bases lying between them. CDR1 and CDR2 from the germline V gene are SGHNT and YENEEA. CDR3 sequence reads: CASSPTTTGELFF. For the CDR3, the DNA is TGTGCCAGCAGTCCTACCACCACCGGGGAGCTGTTTTTT.

The J gene is TRBJ1-1, the V gene TRBV10-1; D is unresolved. Trimming pared 4 bases from V and 4 bases from J, leaving 4 bases between. The CDR3 consists of 11 residues. From germline, CDR1 is WNHNN and CDR2 SYGVQD (reference sequence). Here the CDR3 reads CASSGSTEAFF. The CDR3 DNA sequence: TGCGCCAGCAGTGGGAGCACTGAAGCTTTCTTT.

This rearrangement joins TRBV7-9 to TRBJ1-2, with D possibly being TRBD1 (6 bases). In germline, CDR1 is SEHNR, CDR2 FQNEAQ (reference sequence). The CDR3 runs 15 residues. The V end lost 1 base, the J end lost 7 bases, and 16 bases lay between the germline ends. As DNA, the CDR3 is TGTGCCAGCAGCTTAGATGTAACAGGGATGCGTGGCTACACCTTC. Amino acids: CASSLDVTGMRGYTF.

The rearrangement uses TRBV6-1 and TRBJ1-1; D remains unclear. The CDR3 consists of 15 residues. Trimming removed 1 base at V and 0 bases at J, with 9 bases between. Germline V gives CDR1 MNHNS, CDR2 SASEGT. DNA for the CDR3: TGTGCCAGCAGTGAAGTGCCGGGAGTGAACACTGAAGCTTTCTTT. This gives the protein CASSEVPGVNTEAFF.

The CDR3 region has the DNA TGTGCCAGCAGCTTAATCGTGAGGGCCAGGGGGATACAAGAGACCCAGTACTTC. Amino acids: CASSLIVRARGIQETQYF. The chain is built from TRBV7-9 and TRBJ2-5, with 7 bases fitting TRBD1. V lost 2 bases and J lost 2; bases outside the gene matches: 14. CDR1 is SEHNR and CDR2 is FQNEAQ in the germline V gene (reference sequence). The CDR3 length is 18 residues.

The V and J genes are TRBV6-7 and TRBJ2-7; possibly TRBD2 for D (6 bases). TRBV6-7 falls under the ORF class, with uncertain function. The CDR3 loop spans 17 amino acids. V shed 4 bases and J shed 2 bases, with 21 bases lying between them. CDR3 coding DNA: TGTGCCAGCAGTTCCACTCCCGCCGGGACTGCAACCTACGAGCAGTACTTC. It is translated as CASSSTPAGTATYEQYF.

J is TRBJ2-3 and V is TRBV19; D is perhaps TRBD2 (5 bases). The V end lost 6 bases, the J end lost 9 bases, and 13 bases lay between the germline ends. Germline CDR1 is LNHDA and CDR2 is SQIVND (reference sequence). CDR3 size: 12 residues. The CDR3 protein is CASSRITGTQYF. The CDR3 nucleotides read TGTGCCAGTAGCCGCATCACGGGGACGCAGTATTTT.

This chain uses TRBV7-3 with TRBJ2-3; 11 bases are shared with TRBD2. V shed 4 bases, J shed 6 bases, and the junction held 9 bases outside the gene matches. The CDR3 runs to 16 residues. Germline values: CDR1 SGHTA, CDR2 FQGTGA. The CDR3 nucleotides are TGTGCCAGCAGCTATACCGTTAGCGGGGGGGCGGATACGCAGTATTTT. Its protein product is CASSYTVSGGADTQYF.

V and J are TRBV28 and TRBJ1-2; tentatively, D is TRBD1 (5 bases). The CDR3 totals 15 residues. The V and J ends lost 6 bases and 0 bases respectively, with 14 bases between them. Per germline, CDR1 MDHEN and CDR2 SYDVKM. CDR3 loop: CASRVFRATNYGYTF. The CDR3 nucleotides read TGTGCCAGCAGGGTGTTCAGGGCAACTAACTATGGCTACACCTTC.

Note on this clone: The sample holds other DNA sequences that translate to the same CDR3. V and J are TRBV5-1 and TRBJ2-1; D gene unclear. Looked up from germline, CDR1 is SGHRS and CDR2 is YFSETQ. The V end lost 5 bases, the J end lost 0 bases, and 6 bases lay between the germline ends. The CDR3 contains 13 residues. This CDR3 is CASSTSSYNEQFF. CDR3 nucleotide sequence: TGCGCCAGCAGTACGAGCTCCTACAATGAGCAGTTCTTC.